Listed below are T cell receptor beta chains from one sample, sequenced in a study of tissue T cells after allogeneic stem cell transplantation. Produced via immunoSEQ multiplex PCR; TCRdb's table is partial and in-frame only. The sample has approximately 4,000 clones; about two thirds are singletons. This specimen consisted of left colon tissue, obtained at autopsy. The receptors originated from a woman aged 18-50 years with breast cancer. Each CDR3 is given with its conserved first and last residue. The order of the fields is clone size, D gene, V gene, J gene, CDR3 DNA, CDR3 protein. The D gene is left open where the match is weak. Rows may omit the clone size; those that give it use once, few, many or a size class.

>NA|NA|TRBV3-1/TRBV3-2|TRBJ2-1
TGTGCCAGCAGCCAAGAGTCCGGGAGAGCTTACAATGAGCAGTTCTTC
CASSQESGRAYNEQFF
>NA|TRBD1|TRBV7-3|TRBJ2-1
TGTGCCAGCAGCATGGGACAGGGAGACTACAATGAGCAGTTCTTC
CASSMGQGDYNEQFF
>once|NA|TRBV5-1|TRBJ2-5
TGCGCCAGCAGTGATACGGGCAACCCTGGGGGGACCCAGTACTTC
CASSDTGNPGGTQYF
>NA|NA|TRBV19|TRBJ2-4
TGTGCCAGTAGTATAGAGGGGCGACTACCCTCAGGAGATCTAGCCAAAAACATTCAGTACTTC
CASSIEGRLPSGDLAKNIQYF
>NA|NA|TRBV9|TRBJ2-3
TGTGCCAGCAGCGTAGGCTCTATTCGCACAGATACGCAGTATTTT
CASSVGSIRTDTQYF
>NA|TRBD2|TRBV28|TRBJ2-3
TGTGCCAGCAGTGGGACTAGCGGGAGCACAGATACGCAGTATTTT
CASSGTSGSTDTQYF
>NA|TRBD1|TRBV19|TRBJ2-7
TGTGCCAGTAGTGTCACCGGGACAGCTGCTTACGAGCAGTACTTC
CASSVTGTAAYEQYF
>NA|TRBD2|TRBV11-3|TRBJ2-3
TGTGCCAGCAGCATTTCTAGCGGGAGTGCAGATACGCAGTATTTT
CASSISSGSADTQYF
>NA|TRBD2|TRBV11-2|TRBJ2-7
TGTGCCAGCAGCTTAGATGGGGGGGACTCCTACGAGCAGTACTTC
CASSLDGGDSYEQYF
>NA|NA|TRBV7-3|TRBJ2-3
TGTGCCAGCAGCTTCTATGCCACAGATACGCAGTATTTT
CASSFYATDTQYF
>NA|NA|TRBV5-8|TRBJ2-5
TGTGCCAGCAGCACCGAGGTGATCCAAGAGACCCAGTACTTC
CASSTEVIQETQYF
>NA|TRBD2|TRBV6-4|TRBJ2-3
TGTGCCAGCAGTGACATAGCGGGGGGGCAGGATACGCAGTATTTT
CASSDIAGGQDTQYF
>NA|NA|TRBV12-3/TRBV12-4|TRBJ2-2
TGTGCCAGCAGTCCGTTCACCGGGGAGCTGTTTTTT
CASSPFTGELFF
>NA|TRBD2|TRBV5-1|TRBJ2-3
TGCGCCACCGAGCGGGACTCGGGGGGAACAGATACGCAGTATTTT
CATERDSGGTDTQYF
>NA|NA|TRBV5-1|TRBJ2-3
TGCGCCAGCAGCTTGGCACCAGGGGGCACAGATACGCAGTATTTT
CASSLAPGGTDTQYF
>few|NA|TRBV11-3|TRBJ2-5
TGTGCCAGCAGCCTAGCCGGGATGGAGACCCAGTACTTC
CASSLAGMETQYF
>NA|TRBD2|TRBV24-1|TRBJ2-1
TGTGCCACCAGTGACAGGGGACTAGCGGGAACATTTGAGCAGTTCTTC
CATSDRGLAGTFEQFF
>NA|TRBD2|TRBV7-9|TRBJ2-5
TGTGCCAGCAGCTTGGGGTTAGCGGGGCAAGAGACCCAGTACTTC
CASSLGLAGQETQYF
>NA|NA|TRBV11-2|TRBJ2-3
TGTGCCAGCAGCAATTTAGGTGTTGGAGATACGCAGTATTTT
CASSNLGVGDTQYF
>NA|NA|TRBV24-1|TRBJ2-2
TGTGCCACCCAAGGTCCCTCGAGGGGCCGATTCGACACCGGGGAGCTGTTTTTT
CATQGPSRGRFDTGELFF
>NA|NA|TRBV27|TRBJ2-2
TGTGCCAGCAAACTGGGCGGGACGAACACCGGGGAGCTGTTTTTT
CASKLGGTNTGELFF
>NA|TRBD2|TRBV15|TRBJ2-5
TGTGCCACCAGCTCTCGGACTAGCGGGGGGGCACCCTGGACCCAGTACTTC
CATSSRTSGGAPWTQYF
>NA|TRBD2|TRBV19|TRBJ2-3
TGTGCCAGTAGTACTAGCGGGAGAGATACGCAGTATTTT
CASSTSGRDTQYF
>NA|NA|TRBV7-2|TRBJ1-1
TGTGCCAGCAGCTTCGGACGGGCGAACACTGAAGCTTTCTTT
CASSFGRANTEAFF
>NA|NA|TRBV2|TRBJ2-4
TGTGCCAGCGGGGTAGCCAAAAACATTCAGTACTTC
CASGVAKNIQYF
>NA|NA|TRBV3-1/TRBV3-2|TRBJ2-3
TGTGCCAGCAGCCAAGAGCGACACGGGCTCTCTAGCACAGATACGCAGTATTTT
CASSQERHGLSSTDTQYF
>NA|NA|TRBV2|TRBJ2-7
TGTGCCAGCAGTGAAACAAACGGGGGCGAGCAGTACTTC
CASSETNGGEQYF
>few|TRBD1|TRBV18|TRBJ2-1
TGTGCCAGCTCACCACCGGGACAGGGGGATAGTGAGCAGTTCTTC
CASSPPGQGDSEQFF
>once|TRBD1|TRBV2|TRBJ2-7
TGTGCCAGTAAAACCGGGACAGGCTACGAGCAGTACTTC
CASKTGTGYEQYF
>once|NA|TRBV5-4|TRBJ2-7
TGTGCCAGCAGCTTGGACGGGACTGATGGATACGAGCAGTACTTC
CASSLDGTDGYEQYF
>NA|TRBD1|TRBV19|TRBJ2-3
TGTGCCAGTAGTCCCGACCTAGCGACAGGGGACGATACGCAGTATTTT
CASSPDLATGDDTQYF
>NA|NA|TRBV19|TRBJ1-2
TGTGCCAGTAGTATTGCCGGGACAAATTACGGCTACACCTTC
CASSIAGTNYGYTF
>NA|TRBD2|TRBV6-1|TRBJ2-7
TGTGCCAGCAGTGAAGGGGCTAGCGGGAGGGCCGTCTACGAGCAGTACTTC
CASSEGASGRAVYEQYF
>NA|TRBD2|TRBV2|TRBJ2-7
TGTGCCAGCAGTAGGACTAGCGGGTCCTACGAGCAGTACTTC
CASSRTSGSYEQYF
>NA|NA|TRBV7-2|TRBJ2-2
TGTGCCAGCAATGAGGGGGGGACCGACGGGGAGCTGTTTTTT
CASNEGGTDGELFF
>NA|NA|TRBV7-2|TRBJ2-7
TGTGCCAGCAGCTTACAAGGGGTCGAGCAGTACTTC
CASSLQGVEQYF
>NA|NA|TRBV24-1|TRBJ2-7
TGTGCCACCAGCCTGGGATACGAGCAGTACTTC
CATSLGYEQYF
>once|NA|TRBV6-5|TRBJ2-3
TGTGCCAGCAAGACAGCAACTAGCACAGATACGCAGTATTTT
CASKTATSTDTQYF
>once|NA|TRBV30|TRBJ2-6
TGTGCCTGGAGTGCGGGGGACTCTGGGGCCAACGTCCTGACTTTC
CAWSAGDSGANVLTF
>NA|TRBD1|TRBV11-3|TRBJ2-7
TGTGCCAGCAGCTACTCACAGGGGTACGAGCAGTACTTC
CASSYSQGYEQYF